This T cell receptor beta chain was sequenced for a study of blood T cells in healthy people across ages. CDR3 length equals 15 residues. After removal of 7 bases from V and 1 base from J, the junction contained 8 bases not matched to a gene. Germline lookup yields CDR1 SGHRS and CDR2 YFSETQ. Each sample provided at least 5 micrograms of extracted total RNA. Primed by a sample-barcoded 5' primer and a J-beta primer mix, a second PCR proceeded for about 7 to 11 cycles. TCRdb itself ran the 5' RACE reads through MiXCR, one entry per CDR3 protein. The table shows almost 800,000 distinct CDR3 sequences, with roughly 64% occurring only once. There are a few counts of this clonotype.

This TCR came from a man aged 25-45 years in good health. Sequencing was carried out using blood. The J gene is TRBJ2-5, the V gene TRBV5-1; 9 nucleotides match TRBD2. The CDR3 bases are TGCGCCAGCTTCCCGACTAGCGGTCTCCAAGAGACCCAGTACTTC. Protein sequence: CASFPTSGLQETQYF.